This T cell receptor (beta chain) was obtained from a study of T cell changes during pregnancy in multiple sclerosis (dated by TCRdb to the late 2010s). Study-wide context: In women with multiple sclerosis, the researchers looked at how the T cell repertoire shifted as pregnancy progressed.

Turning to this clone: There is no known antigen for this receptor. No base-level quality is on record; no much larger clone is a single base apart.

The germline V gene sets CDR1 to SGHRS and CDR2 to YFSETQ. The CDR3 holds 14 amino acids from the cysteine to the phenylalanine. Of all the DNA, just the CDR3 is kept, 42 bases in frame from base 1. Cut back by 0 bases and 2 bases, the V and J ends lie 7 bases apart. The library was obtained by the immunoSEQ multiplex PCR assay. TCRdb limited this immuneACCESS table to in-frame rearrangements with V and J called. A share of clones is missing; checked studies link under half to unresolved V genes, and the rest is unexplained. In this sample the table shows 65,000 to 95,000 clones, approximately 95% of which occur a single time. Around 0.91% of the sample lies in the top ten.

Sequencing was performed on peripheral blood, taken in the second trimester of pregnancy. The chain is encoded by TRBV5-1 joined to TRBJ2-3; the D gene remains uncertain. The sequence derives from a female donor in good health, enrolled as a control in a pregnancy study. The encoded CDR3 is CASSLGGDTDTQYF. The DNA is as follows: TGCGCCAGCAGCTTGGGCGGAGACACAGATACGCAGTATTTT.